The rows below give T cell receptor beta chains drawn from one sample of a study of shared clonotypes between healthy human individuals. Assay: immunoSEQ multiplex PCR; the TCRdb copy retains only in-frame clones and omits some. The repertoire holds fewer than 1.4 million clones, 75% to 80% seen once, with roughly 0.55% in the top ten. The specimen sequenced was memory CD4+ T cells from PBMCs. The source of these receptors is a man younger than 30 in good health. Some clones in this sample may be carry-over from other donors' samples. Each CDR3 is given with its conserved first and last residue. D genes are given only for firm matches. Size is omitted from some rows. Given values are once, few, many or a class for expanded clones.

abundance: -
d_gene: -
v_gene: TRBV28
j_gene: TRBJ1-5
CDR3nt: TGTGCCACCCGAGGACCCTTGGGGTCCCAGCATTTT
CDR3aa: CATRGPLGSQHF

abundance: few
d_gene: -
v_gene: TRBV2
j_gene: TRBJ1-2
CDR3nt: TGTGCCAGCAGTGAATCAGGGGACGGCTACACCTTC
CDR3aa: CASSESGDGYTF

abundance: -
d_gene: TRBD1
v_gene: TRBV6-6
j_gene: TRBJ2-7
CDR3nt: TGTGCCAGCAGTTCCCGACAGGGGCACGAGCAGTACTTC
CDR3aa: CASSSRQGHEQYF

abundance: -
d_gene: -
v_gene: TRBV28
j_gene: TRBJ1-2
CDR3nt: TGTGCCGCCGAGAGATACTATGGCTACACCTTC
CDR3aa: CAAERYYGYTF

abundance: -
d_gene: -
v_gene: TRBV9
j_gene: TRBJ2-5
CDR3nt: TGTGCCAGCACCCCCCTAGGGGCAGAAGAGACCCAGTACTTC
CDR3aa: CASTPLGAEETQYF

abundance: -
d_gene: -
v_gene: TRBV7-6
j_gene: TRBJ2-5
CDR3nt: TGTGCCAGCAGCTTAGGTGGCACTCAAGAGACCCAGTACTTC
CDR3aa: CASSLGGTQETQYF

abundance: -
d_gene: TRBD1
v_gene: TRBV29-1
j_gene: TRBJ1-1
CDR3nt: TGCAGCGTTGGGACAGGGGGGAACACTGAAGCTTTCTTT
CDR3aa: CSVGTGGNTEAFF

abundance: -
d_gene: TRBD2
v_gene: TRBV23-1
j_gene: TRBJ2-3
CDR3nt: TGCGCCCACGGAGGGAGGGTCGGCACAGATACGCAGTATTTT
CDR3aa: CAHGGRVGTDTQYF

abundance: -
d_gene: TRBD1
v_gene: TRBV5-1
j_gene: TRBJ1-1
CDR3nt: TGCGCCAGCAGCTTGGAACAGGGGGTTTCGGAAGCTTTCTTT
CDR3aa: CASSLEQGVSEAFF

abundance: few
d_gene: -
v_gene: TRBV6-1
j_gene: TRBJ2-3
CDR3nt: TGTGCCAGCAGTGGGGGGAGAGGGACAGATACGCAGTATTTT
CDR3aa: CASSGGRGTDTQYF

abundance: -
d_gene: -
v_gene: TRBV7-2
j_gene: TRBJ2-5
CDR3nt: TGTGCCAGCAGCTTAATTTCGGGGGTAGAGACCCAGTACTTC
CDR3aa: CASSLISGVETQYF

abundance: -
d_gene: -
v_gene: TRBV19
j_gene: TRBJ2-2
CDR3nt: TGTGCCAGTAGGGAGCCGGGACGAGTCACCGGGGAGCTGTTTTTT
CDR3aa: CASREPGRVTGELFF

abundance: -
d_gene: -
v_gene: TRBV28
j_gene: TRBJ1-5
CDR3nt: TGTGCCAGCAGCCCCCGAGAGAGTCAGCCCCAGCATTTT
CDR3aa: CASSPRESQPQHF

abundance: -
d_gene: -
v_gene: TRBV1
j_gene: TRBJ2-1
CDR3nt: TGCACCAGCAGCCAAGATGGGACTAGCGCTGATGAGCAGTTCTTC
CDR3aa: CTSSQDGTSADEQFF

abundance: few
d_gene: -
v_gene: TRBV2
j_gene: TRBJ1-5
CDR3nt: TGTGCCAGCAGTTCGACATTTTTGGATCAGCCCCAGCATTTT
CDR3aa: CASSSTFLDQPQHF

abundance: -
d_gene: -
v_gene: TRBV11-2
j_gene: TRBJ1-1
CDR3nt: TGTGCCACCCGACAGCTGATTAACACTGAAGCTTTCTTT
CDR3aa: CATRQLINTEAFF

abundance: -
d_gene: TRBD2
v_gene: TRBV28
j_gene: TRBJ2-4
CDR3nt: TGTGCCAGCACCCGGAGCGGGGCGGCCCCGGGTCAGTACTTC
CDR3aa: CASTRSGAAPGQYF

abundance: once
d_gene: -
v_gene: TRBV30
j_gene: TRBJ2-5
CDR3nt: TGTGCCTGGGGGGGTCCCCTCGGCGGGCAAGAGACCCAGTACTTC
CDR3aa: CAWGGPLGGQETQYF

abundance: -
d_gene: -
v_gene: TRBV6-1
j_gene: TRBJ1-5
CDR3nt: TGTGCCAGCAGTGAGGGGCGCAATCAGCCCCAGCATTTT
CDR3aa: CASSEGRNQPQHF

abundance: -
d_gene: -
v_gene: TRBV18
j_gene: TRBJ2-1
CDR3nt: TGTGCCAGCTCACCCCCGAGGGGTGAGCAGTTCTTC
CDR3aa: CASSPPRGEQFF

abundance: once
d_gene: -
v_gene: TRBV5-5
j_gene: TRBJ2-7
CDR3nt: TGTGCCAGCAGCATTCAGGGGACCGAGCAGTACTTC
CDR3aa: CASSIQGTEQYF

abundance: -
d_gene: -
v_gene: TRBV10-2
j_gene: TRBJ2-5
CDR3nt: TGCGCCAGCAGTGTTGGGGGTGTGACAGAGACCCAGTACTTC
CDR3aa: CASSVGGVTETQYF

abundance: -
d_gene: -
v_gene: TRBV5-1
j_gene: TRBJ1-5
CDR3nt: TGCGCCAGCAGCTCAGGACACGGCGATAGCAATCAGCCCCAGCATTTT
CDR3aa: CASSSGHGDSNQPQHF

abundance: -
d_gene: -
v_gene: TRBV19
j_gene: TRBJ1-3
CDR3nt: TGTGCCAGTAGTATACCTAACAACGAAAACACCATATATTTT
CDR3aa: CASSIPNNENTIYF

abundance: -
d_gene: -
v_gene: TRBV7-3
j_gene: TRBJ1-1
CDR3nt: TGTGCCAGCAGCCCCTCCGGGGGCGGGGGCACTGAAGCTTTCTTT
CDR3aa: CASSPSGGGGTEAFF

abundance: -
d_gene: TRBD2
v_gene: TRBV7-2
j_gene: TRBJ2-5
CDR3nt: TGTGCCAGCAGCCAGGGACTAGCGGGAGTTTATTTTCGGACAGAGACCCAGTACTTC
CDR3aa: CASSQGLAGVYFRTETQYF

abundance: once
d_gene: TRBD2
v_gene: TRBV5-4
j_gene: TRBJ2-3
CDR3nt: TGTGCCAGCAGCTTTACGGCGGGAGGGTCGGATACGCAGTATTTT
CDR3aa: CASSFTAGGSDTQYF

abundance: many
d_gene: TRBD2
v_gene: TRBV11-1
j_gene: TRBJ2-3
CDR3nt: TGTGCCAGCAGCTCCGAGCGGGACCAAGGTTATACGCAGTATTTT
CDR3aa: CASSSERDQGYTQYF

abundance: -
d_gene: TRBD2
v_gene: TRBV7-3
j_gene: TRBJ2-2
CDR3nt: TGTGCCAGCAGACCAACTAGCGGCACCGGGGAGCTGTTTTTT
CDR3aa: CASRPTSGTGELFF

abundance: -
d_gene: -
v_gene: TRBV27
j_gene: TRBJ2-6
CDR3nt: TGTGCCAGCAGTTTCCTGGGCCGCTCCGCTGGGGCCAACGTCCTGACTTTC
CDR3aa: CASSFLGRSAGANVLTF

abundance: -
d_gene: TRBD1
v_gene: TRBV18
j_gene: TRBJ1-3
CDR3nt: TGTGCCAGCTCACCGGACAGGACCGCTCTGGACCGCTCTGGAAACACCATATATTTT
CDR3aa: CASSPDRTALDRSGNTIYF

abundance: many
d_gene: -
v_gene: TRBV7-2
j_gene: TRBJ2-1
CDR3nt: TGTGCCAGCAGCTACAGGACGGGCAATGAGCAGTTCTTC
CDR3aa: CASSYRTGNEQFF

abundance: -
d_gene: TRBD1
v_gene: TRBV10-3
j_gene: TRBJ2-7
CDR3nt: TGTGCCATCAGTGAGAGGGACAGACGAAGCCCCTACGAGCAGTACTTC
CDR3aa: CAISERDRRSPYEQYF

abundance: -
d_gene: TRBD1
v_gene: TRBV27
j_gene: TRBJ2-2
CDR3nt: TGTGCCAGCAGTTTCGGGGCGGACAGGGCTAGCACCGGGGAGCTGTTTTTT
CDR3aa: CASSFGADRASTGELFF

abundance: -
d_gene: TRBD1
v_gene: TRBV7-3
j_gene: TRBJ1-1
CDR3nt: TGTGCCAGCAGTCGGGACAGGATGAACACTGAAGCTTTCTTT
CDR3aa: CASSRDRMNTEAFF

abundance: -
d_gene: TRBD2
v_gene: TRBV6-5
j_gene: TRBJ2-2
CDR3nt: TGTGCCAGCAGTTACACCTCCGGGACTAGTGCCGGGGAGCTGTTTTTT
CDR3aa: CASSYTSGTSAGELFF

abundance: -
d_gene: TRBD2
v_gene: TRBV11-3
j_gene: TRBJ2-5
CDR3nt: TGTGCCAGCAGCCGGGGACTAGCGGGAGCCGGGACCCAGTACTTC
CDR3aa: CASSRGLAGAGTQYF

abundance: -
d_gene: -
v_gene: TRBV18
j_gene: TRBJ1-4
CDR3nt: TGTGCCAGCTCACTCGGACAGTCTGGGAGTAGTGAAAAACTGTTTTTT
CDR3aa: CASSLGQSGSSEKLFF

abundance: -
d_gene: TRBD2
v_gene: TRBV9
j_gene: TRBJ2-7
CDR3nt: TGTGCCAGCAGCCCCCATCCGGGACTAGCGGGAGTCGAGCAGTACTTC
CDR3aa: CASSPHPGLAGVEQYF

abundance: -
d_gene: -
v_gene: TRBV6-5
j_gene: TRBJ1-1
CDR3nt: TGTGCCAGCAGTTACGCACAGCGGAACACTGAAGCTTTCTTT
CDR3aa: CASSYAQRNTEAFF

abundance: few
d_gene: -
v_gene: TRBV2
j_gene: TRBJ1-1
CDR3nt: TGTGCCAGCAGCAGGGAACGGGACACTGAAGCTTTCTTT
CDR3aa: CASSRERDTEAFF

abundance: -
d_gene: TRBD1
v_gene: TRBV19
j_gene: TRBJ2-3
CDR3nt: TGTGCCAGTAGTACGGGACAGGGGCTTCGCACAGATACGCAGTATTTT
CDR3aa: CASSTGQGLRTDTQYF

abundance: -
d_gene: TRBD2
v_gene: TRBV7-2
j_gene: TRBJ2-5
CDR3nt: TGTGCCAGCAGCTTAACTCCGGGACTAGCGGGTACAGAGTACTTC
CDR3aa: CASSLTPGLAGTEYF

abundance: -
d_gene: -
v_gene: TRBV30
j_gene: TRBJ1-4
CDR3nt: TGTGCCTGGAGGGGGGCGCGGTATGCGGATGAAAAACTGTTTTTT
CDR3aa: CAWRGARYADEKLFF

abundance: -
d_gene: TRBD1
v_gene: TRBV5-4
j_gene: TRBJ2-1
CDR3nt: TGTGCCAGCAAAGGACAGGGGGCCTCAAATGAGCAGTTCTTC
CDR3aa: CASKGQGASNEQFF

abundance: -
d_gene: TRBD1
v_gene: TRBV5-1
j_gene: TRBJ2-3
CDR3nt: TGCGCCAGCAGGGCCTCCGGGACAGGGACGACAGATACGCAGTATTTT
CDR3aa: CASRASGTGTTDTQYF

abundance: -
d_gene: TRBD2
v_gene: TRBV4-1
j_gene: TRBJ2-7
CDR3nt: TGCGCCAGCAGCCAAAAGGCTAGCGGGGGAAGCTCCTACGAGCAGTACTTC
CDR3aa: CASSQKASGGSSYEQYF

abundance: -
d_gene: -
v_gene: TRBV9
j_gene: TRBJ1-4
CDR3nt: TGTGCCAGCAGCGTTAGTTCAAGAAATGAAAAACTGTTTTTT
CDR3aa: CASSVSSRNEKLFF

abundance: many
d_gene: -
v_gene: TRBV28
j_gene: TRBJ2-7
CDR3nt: TGTGCCAGCAGTTTCCAGAACTACGAGCAGTACTTC
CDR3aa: CASSFQNYEQYF

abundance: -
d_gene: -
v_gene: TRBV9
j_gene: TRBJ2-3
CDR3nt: TGTGCCAGCAGCGTAGTAGGCACAGATACGCAGTATTTT
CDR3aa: CASSVVGTDTQYF

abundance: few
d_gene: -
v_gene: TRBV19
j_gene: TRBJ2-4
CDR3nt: TGTGCCAGTAGTATCGGCAGAAAAAACATTCAGTACTTC
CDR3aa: CASSIGRKNIQYF

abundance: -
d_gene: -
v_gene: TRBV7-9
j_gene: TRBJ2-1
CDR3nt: TGTGCCAGCAGCTTAGTGGGTAACTCCTACAATGAGCAGTTCTTC
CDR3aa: CASSLVGNSYNEQFF

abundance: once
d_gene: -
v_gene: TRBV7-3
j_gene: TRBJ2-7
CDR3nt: TGTGCCAGCACCATACCTTCGACGGGCGGGGTGAGGGAGGATTGCGAGCAGTACTTC
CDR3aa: CASTIPSTGGVREDCEQYF

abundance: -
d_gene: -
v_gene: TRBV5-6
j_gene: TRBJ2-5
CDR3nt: TGTGCCAGCAGCTTGGTAGGGGAAGGAAAGACCCAGTACTTC
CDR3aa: CASSLVGEGKTQYF

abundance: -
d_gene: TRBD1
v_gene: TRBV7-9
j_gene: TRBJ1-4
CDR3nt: TGTGCCAGCAGCCCAAGACCCCCAGGACAGGCAACTAATGAAAAACTGTTTTTT
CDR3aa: CASSPRPPGQATNEKLFF